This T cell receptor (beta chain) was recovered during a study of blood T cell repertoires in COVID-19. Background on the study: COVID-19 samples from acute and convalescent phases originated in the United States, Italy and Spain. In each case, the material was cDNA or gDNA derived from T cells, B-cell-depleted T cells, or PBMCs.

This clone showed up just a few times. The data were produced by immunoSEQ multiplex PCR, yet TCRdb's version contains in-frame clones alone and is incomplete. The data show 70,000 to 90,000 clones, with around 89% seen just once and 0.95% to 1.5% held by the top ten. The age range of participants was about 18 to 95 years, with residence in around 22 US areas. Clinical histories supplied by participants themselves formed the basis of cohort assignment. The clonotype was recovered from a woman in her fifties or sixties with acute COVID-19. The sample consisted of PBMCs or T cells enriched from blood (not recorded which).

DNA of the CDR3: TGTGCCATCAGTGAGTCGACGCTACGGGGTGGCTACACCTTC. This encodes CAISESTLRGGYTF. The chain uses TRBV10-3 and TRBJ1-2; D unresolved. Germline V gene lookup returns CDR1 ENHRY and CDR2 SYGVKD. Deletions cut 0 bases from V and 7 bases from J, with 12 bases between. CDR3 length: 14 residues.